Below, 26 T cell receptor beta chains from the same sample are listed, as sequenced in a study of technical replicates of blood from a handful of donors. Clones were read by immunoSEQ multiplex PCR, and TCRdb kept only the in-frame ones, dropping some. The sample includes tens of thousands of clones, around 94% of them seen just once. The material sequenced was T cells isolated from PBMCs. The receptors stem from a human donor in good health.

As to this clone: Relative to the germline gene, one junction end is altered; a read error may explain this. The chain couples TRBV25-1 to TRBJ2-1, with 7 nucleotides matching TRBD1. The germline V gene has CDR1 MGHDK and CDR2 SYGVNS. There are 17 residues in the CDR3. In nucleotides, the CDR3 is TGTGCCAGCAGTGAATTCCCCCGGGACAGACCCTACGATGAGCAGTTCTTC. Translating gives CASSEFPRDRPYDEQFF.

The chain is built from TRBV23-1 and TRBJ2-5; 7 positions agree with TRBD1. TRBV23-1 is filed as an ORF, its function uncertain. With 10 bases clipped from V and 3 bases from J, the junction kept 11 bases outside the gene matches. This CDR3 spans 14 amino acids. DNA of the CDR3: TGCGCCAAACAGCCTCCCACAGGGGAAGAGACCCAGTACTTC. Protein sequence: CAKQPPTGEETQYF.

This clone was seen just once. The chain is built from TRBV29-1 and TRBJ1-2, with no clear D. The germline gives CDR1 SQVTM, CDR2 ANQGSEA. CDR3 length: 13 amino acids. Trimming shortened V by 5 bases and J by 3 bases, and 13 bases separated the two germline ends. This CDR3 reads CSVPLAGDYGYTF. DNA of the CDR3: TGCAGCGTTCCCCTGGCAGGCGACTATGGCTACACCTTC.

This chain joins TRBV6-5 and TRBJ2-7; maybe TRBD2 (5 bases). With 5 bases removed from V and 1 base from J, the gap between germline ends came to 15 bases. Per germline, CDR1 MNHEY and CDR2 SVGAGI. The CDR3 spans 15 residues. The CDR3 DNA follows: TGTGCCAGCAGTCCTAGCTCCTCAATATCCTACGAGCAGTACTTC. It specifies CASSPSSSISYEQYF.

The chain links TRBV27 to TRBJ2-7; a weak D match, TRBD1 (7 bases). There are 13 residues in the CDR3. Trimming took 3 bases from V and 5 from J, leaving 11 bases between them. Germline CDR1 is MNHEY and CDR2 is SMNVEV (reference sequence). CDR3 DNA sequence: TGTGCCAGCAGTTTGGGCAGGGGGGACGAGCAGTACTTC. Its translation is CASSLGRGDEQYF.

This clone has only a few counts. The genes are TRBV30 and TRBJ1-1; a weak D match, TRBD1 (6 bases). CDR3 size: 11 residues. In germline, CDR1 is GTSNPN, CDR2 SVGIG (reference sequence). Trimming took 7 bases from V and 6 from J, leaving 12 bases between them. CDR3 loop: CAFQGYPEAFF. For the CDR3, the DNA is TGTGCCTTCCAGGGGTACCCTGAAGCTTTCTTT.

The V gene is TRBV7-8, the J gene TRBJ1-4; D remains unclear. The V end was cut by 5 bases, the J end by 4 bases, with 14 bases between. CDR3 length equals 15 residues. In germline, CDR1 is SGHVS, CDR2 FQNEAQ. The DNA for the CDR3 is TGTGCCAGCAGCACGAGGGCCGAGGGTAATGAAAAACTGTTTTTT. Translation gives CASSTRAEGNEKLFF.

The chain links TRBV5-1 to TRBJ1-3, with D perhaps matching TRBD1 (5 bases). V lost 2 bases and J 2 bases, leaving 14 bases between the germline ends. CDR3 size: 16 residues. Germline CDR1 is SGHRS and CDR2 is YFSETQ. The chain's CDR3 is CASSLGTGGTGNTIYF. Here the CDR3 DNA reads TGCGCCAGCAGCTTAGGGACGGGGGGGACTGGAAACACCATATATTTT.

The rearrangement links TRBV6-1 to TRBJ2-4, with 8 positions matching TRBD2. CDR3 length: 17 residues. Germline loops: CDR1 MNHNS, CDR2 SASEGT. V lost 4 bases, J lost 1 base, and 9 bases stayed unmatched. CDR3 amino acids: CASSVTSGERAKNIQYF. CDR3 coding DNA: TGTGCCAGCAGTGTCACTAGCGGAGAGAGGGCCAAAAACATTCAGTACTTC.

The chain recombines TRBV7-9 with TRBJ2-1; possible D gene TRBD2, 5 bases. Germline V CDR1 and CDR2: SEHNR, FQNEAQ (reference sequence). V was cut by 4 bases and J by 8 bases, with 18 bases left in between. This CDR3 is built from 15 residues. The CDR3 region has the DNA TGTGCCAGCAGCTCGAACCGGGGTAGTAGTGATGAGCAGTTCTTC. Protein sequence: CASSSNRGSSDEQFF.

This sequence joins TRBV28 and TRBJ2-7, with 8 bases fitting TRBD2. The V gene end was trimmed by 2 bases and the J gene end by 4 bases; junction bases not matched to a gene: 10. The CDR3 runs 16 residues. Germline CDR1 and CDR2: MDHEN and SYDVKM. The CDR3: CASSLRVELAGYEQYF. CDR3 DNA sequence: TGTGCCAGCAGTTTACGGGTAGAGCTAGCGGGTTACGAGCAGTACTTC.

The V and J genes are TRBV9 and TRBJ1-1, with D unclear. Trimming pared 0 bases from V and 3 bases from J, leaving 12 bases between. The CDR3 contains 15 residues. Germline CDR1 SGDLS, CDR2 YYNGEE. The CDR3, as DNA: TGTGCCAGCAGCGTAGATCTTGGTGAGGACACTGAAGCTTTCTTT. Translated, it gives CASSVDLGEDTEAFF.

The chain links TRBV2 to TRBJ2-7; perhaps TRBD2 as D (6 bases). V was clipped by 7 bases and J by 2 bases, with 27 bases between them. CDR3 size: 18 residues. Per germline, CDR1 SNHLY and CDR2 FYNNEI. The CDR3 loop is CASMGIHAGPSTPYEQYF. The CDR3 DNA is TGTGCCAGCATGGGTATTCATGCGGGGCCTTCTACCCCCTACGAGCAGTACTTC.

The rearrangement uses TRBV13 and TRBJ1-1; TRBD1 is a possible D gene (6 bases). The germline gives CDR1 PRHDT, CDR2 FYEKMQ (reference sequence). The V and J ends lost 5 bases and 6 bases respectively, with 13 bases between them. CDR3 length: 13 amino acids. CDR3 in amino acids: CASSLQGGPEAFF. The CDR3 coding sequence is TGTGCCAGCAGCCTACAGGGAGGGCCTGAAGCTTTCTTT. The full variable domain, in which reference TRBV13 and TRBJ1-1 provide the parts outside the CDR3, is AAGVIQSPRHLIKEKRETATLKCYPIPRHDTVYWYQQGPGQDPQFLISFYEKMQSDKGSIPDRFSAQQFSDYHSELNMSSLELGDSALYFCASSLQGGPEAFFGQGTRLTVV.

The V and J genes are TRBV7-3 and TRBJ1-1; TRBD1 matches 7 bases. The germline CDR1 and CDR2 sequences are SGHTA and FQGTGA. With 3 bases clipped from V and 8 bases from J, the junction kept 6 bases outside the gene matches. This CDR3 is 13 amino acids long. The CDR3 reads CASSFTGDSEAFF. CDR3 in DNA: TGTGCCAGCAGCTTCACAGGGGACTCAGAAGCTTTCTTT.

The chain carries TRBV5-1 and TRBJ2-7; TRBD2 is a possible D gene (6 bases). The CDR3 covers 15 residues. With 0 bases removed from V and 0 bases from J, the gap between germline ends came to 10 bases. Germline lookup yields CDR1 SGHRS and CDR2 YFSETQ. CDR3 in amino acids: CASSLAVGSSYEQYF. The CDR3 DNA reads as TGCGCCAGCAGCTTGGCCGTCGGGAGCTCCTACGAGCAGTACTTC.

V is TRBV30 and J is TRBJ2-1, with TRBD2 matching 9 bases. V gave up 3 bases and J gave up 4 bases; unmatched junction bases: 10. CDR3 size: 16 residues. CDR1 and CDR2 (germline): GTSNPN, SVGIG (reference sequence). The CDR3 bases are TGTGCCTGGAGGGGTGAGACTAGCGGTAGTTACAATGAGCAGTTCTTC. Translating it yields CAWRGETSGSYNEQFF.

The chain recombines TRBV2 with TRBJ2-1; 12 bases line up with TRBD2. This CDR3 is built from 15 residues. Germline V gene lookup returns CDR1 SNHLY and CDR2 FYNNEI. The ends lost 5 bases at V and 6 bases at J; junction bases unmatched: 5. CDR3 DNA sequence: TGTGCCAGCAGTTCGACTAGCGGGAGACCCAATGAGCAGTTCTTC. Protein: CASSSTSGRPNEQFF.

The rearrangement links TRBV27 to TRBJ2-1, with D perhaps matching TRBD2 (5 bases). The CDR3 totals 13 residues. Germline-derived CDR1 and CDR2 are MNHEY and SMNVEV (reference sequence). Trimming cost V 7 bases and J 8 bases, with 15 bases left between them. In DNA form, the CDR3 reads TGTGCCAGCACTCCCGTCCTCGGGGATGAGCAGTTCTTC. Translating it yields CASTPVLGDEQFF.

This clone was found once. The V gene is TRBV6-5, the J gene TRBJ1-1, with 11 bases fitting TRBD1. Germline trimming cut 2 bases from V and 4 bases from J; bases unmatched to any gene: 3. Germline CDR1 MNHEY, CDR2 SVGAGI. The CDR3 is 15 residues long. The CDR3 is CASSYLGTGGTEAFF. DNA for the CDR3: TGTGCCAGCAGTTACCTCGGGACAGGGGGCACTGAAGCTTTCTTT.

The chain links TRBV2 to TRBJ1-5, with 10 bases lining up with TRBD1. V was pared by 8 bases and J by 6 bases, with 7 bases of the junction left unmatched. The germline V gene has CDR1 SNHLY and CDR2 FYNNEI. The CDR3 sequence is 14 residues long. The CDR3 nucleotides are TGTGCCAGCGTCGGACAGGGGGTAGGTCAGCCCCAGCATTTT. Amino acid sequence: CASVGQGVGQPQHF.

This chain links TRBV30 with TRBJ2-7, with D possibly being TRBD1 (6 bases). V shed 4 bases and J shed 5 bases, with 12 bases lying between them. This CDR3 spans 12 amino acids. Germline CDR1 and CDR2: GTSNPN and SVGIG (reference sequence). The CDR3 DNA is TGTGCCTGGAACACAGGGTTCGACGAGCAGTACTTC. The encoded protein is CAWNTGFDEQYF.

CDR3 nucleotides: TGTGCCAGCAGCAAATATGTGGGGACAGTGGAAGAGACCCAGTACTTC. Protein: CASSKYVGTVEETQYF. The chain uses TRBV21-1 and TRBJ2-5; TRBD1 is the table's D call, not checked against the DNA. TRBV21-1 counts as a pseudogene. The CDR3 contains 16 residues.

The chain employs TRBV29-1 and TRBJ1-2; 8 bases line up with TRBD1. With V trimmed by 1 base and J by 4 bases, 2 bases remained unmatched. The CDR3 consists of 13 residues. The germline CDR1 and CDR2 sequences are SQVTM and ANQGSEA. The CDR3 DNA is TGCAGCGTTGAAGGAGGACAGGGCTATGGCTACACCTTC. Translation: CSVEGGQGYGYTF.

This sequence joins TRBV10-3 and TRBJ2-3; 9 nucleotides line up with TRBD1. The V segment lost 0 bases and the J segment 5 bases; nucleotides outside the gene matches: 6. Germline V gene data show CDR1 as ENHRY and CDR2 as SYGVKD. The CDR3 runs 16 residues. The CDR3 sequence is CAISESGDRAVDTQYF. The CDR3 DNA is TGTGCCATCAGTGAGTCGGGGGACAGGGCAGTAGATACGCAGTATTTT.

V usage is TRBV19 and J usage is TRBJ2-5; 7 nucleotides agree with TRBD1. Germline V CDR1 and CDR2: LNHDA, SQIVND (reference sequence). Trimming at V came to 9 bases and at J to 5 bases, leaving 15 bases not matched to a gene. The CDR3 consists of 15 residues. In DNA form, the CDR3 reads TGTGCCAGCGCCATAACGGGCCAGGGGGAGGAGACCCAGTACTTC. This codes for CASAITGQGEETQYF. Combining the CDR3 with reference TRBV19 and TRBJ2-5 gives the whole variable domain DGGITQSPKYLFRKEGQNVTLSCEQNLNHDAMYWYRQDPGQGLRLIYYSQIVNDFQKGDIAEGYSVSREKKESFPLTVTSAQKNPTAFYLCASAITGQGEETQYFGPGTRLLVL.